A selection of T cell receptor beta chains follows, all from one sample in a study of T cells after yellow fever vaccination. TCRdb re-analysed the 5' RACE reads in MiXCR, keeping a single row per CDR3 protein. The table lists under 550,000 distinct CDR3 sequences, 20% to 25% of them singletons. The material was PBMCs, obtained 21 days after the first yellow fever vaccination. All receptors derive from a man younger than 35 who received the YFV17D yellow fever vaccine. Each CDR3 is given with its conserved first and last residue. Each record gives: J gene, V gene, D gene, clone size, CDR3 protein, CDR3 DNA. D genes are given only for firm matches. Clone sizes are given selectively: once, few, many, or a class where the clone is expanded.

>TRBJ2-1|TRBV6-1|NA|few
CASRGPAAAINEQFF
TGTGCCAGCAGAGGTCCCGCCGCGGCCATCAATGAGCAGTTCTTC
>TRBJ1-6|TRBV10-3|NA|NA
CAISEGDTPLHF
TGTGCCATCAGTGAGGGGGACACACCCCTCCACTTT
>TRBJ1-5|TRBV6-1|NA|NA
CASSERWQPQHF
TGTGCCAGCAGTGAACGGTGGCAGCCCCAGCATTTT
>TRBJ1-2|TRBV20-1|NA|many
CSARDYGRAIYGYTF
TGCAGTGCTAGAGATTACGGCAGAGCCATATATGGCTACACCTTC
>TRBJ2-6|TRBV18|NA|NA
CASSPLYARISGANVLTF
TGTGCCAGCTCACCACTCTATGCCAGAATCTCTGGGGCCAACGTCCTGACTTTC
>TRBJ2-5|TRBV6-5|NA|NA
CASSYGDIRGQETQYF
TGTGCCAGCAGTTACGGGGACATCAGGGGCCAAGAGACCCAGTACTTC
>TRBJ2-1|TRBV6-1|NA|NA
CASQDGAHSYNEQFF
TGTGCCAGCCAGGATGGGGCGCACTCCTACAATGAGCAGTTCTTC
>TRBJ2-3|TRBV4-3|NA|few
CASSPGPFEDSPGADTQYF
TGCGCCAGCAGCCCAGGGCCGTTTGAGGACTCCCCTGGGGCAGATACGCAGTATTTT
>TRBJ1-4|TRBV6-5|TRBD1|few
CASNSPERTGREKLFF
TGTGCCAGCAATTCCCCCGAAAGGACAGGCCGAGAAAAACTGTTTTTT
>TRBJ2-3|TRBV19|NA|few
CASTDSLVGDTQYF
TGTGCCAGTACTGACTCCTTAGTCGGAGATACGCAGTATTTT
>TRBJ1-1|TRBV28|NA|many
CASSSGAYTEAFF
TGTGCCAGCAGCTCCGGGGCTTACACTGAAGCTTTCTTT
>TRBJ2-1|TRBV6-5|TRBD1|NA
CASSYGSPDRGNEQFF
TGTGCCAGCAGTTACGGGTCGCCGGACAGGGGTAATGAGCAGTTCTTC
>TRBJ2-2|TRBV15|NA|NA
CATSRPPTGSTGELFF
TGTGCCACCAGCAGACCCCCTACAGGGTCCACCGGGGAGCTGTTTTTT
>TRBJ2-2|TRBV5-1|TRBD1|few
CASRTGGRTGELFF
TGCGCCAGCCGAACAGGGGGCAGGACCGGGGAGCTGTTTTTT
>TRBJ2-5|TRBV12-5|NA|few
CASGLVGRETQYF
TGTGCTAGTGGTTTGGTAGGCCGGGAGACCCAGTACTTC
>TRBJ2-7|TRBV6-5|TRBD1|few
CASSYRDRLYEQYF
TGTGCCAGCAGTTACAGGGACAGACTATACGAGCAGTACTTC
>TRBJ2-5|TRBV7-9|TRBD1|NA
CASSKQTGFGETQYF
TGTGCCAGCAGCAAACAGACAGGGTTCGGGGAGACCCAGTACTTC
>TRBJ2-1|TRBV11-1|NA|NA
CASSFSMHDVQGYAEQFF
TGTGCCAGCAGCTTTTCTATGCACGATGTACAGGGTTATGCTGAGCAGTTCTTC
>TRBJ2-1|TRBV4-1|TRBD1|few
CASSQEETGLPFF
TGCGCCAGCAGCCAAGAGGAGACAGGGCTGCCGTTCTTC
>TRBJ2-7|TRBV4-3|TRBD1|few
CASSQTRTGGYEQYF
TGCGCCAGCAGCCAAACGAGGACAGGGGGTTACGAGCAGTACTTC
>TRBJ2-1|TRBV5-1|TRBD1|NA
CASSLDGQGGYNEQFF
TGCGCCAGCAGCTTGGACGGACAGGGGGGATACAATGAGCAGTTCTTC
>TRBJ2-2|TRBV6-5|TRBD1|few
CASSYGLGAGGTGELFF
TGTGCCAGCAGTTACGGTCTCGGAGCAGGGGGAACCGGGGAGCTGTTTTTT
>TRBJ2-3|TRBV5-5|NA|few
CASSSLSVSSTDTQYF
TGTGCCAGCAGCTCCCTTAGCGTCTCTAGCACAGATACGCAGTATTTT
>TRBJ1-1|TRBV20-1|NA|NA
CSARDPAGGRSEAFF
TGCAGTGCTAGAGATCCTGCGGGCGGCCGATCTGAAGCTTTCTTT
>TRBJ1-5|TRBV10-3|NA|NA
CAISNRWLWEPQHF
TGTGCCATCAGCAACAGGTGGTTATGGGAGCCCCAGCATTTT
>TRBJ1-1|TRBV7-2|NA|NA
CASRWGGNTEAFF
TGTGCCAGCCGCTGGGGCGGGAACACTGAAGCTTTCTTT
>TRBJ2-1|TRBV5-4|NA|NA
CASSLVDGNNEQFF
TGTGCCAGCAGCTTAGTGGACGGAAACAATGAGCAGTTCTTC
>TRBJ2-1|TRBV19|TRBD2|NA
CASSIGRGAYNEQFF
TGTGCCAGTAGTATAGGACGGGGGGCCTACAATGAGCAGTTCTTC
>TRBJ2-5|TRBV6-1|NA|many
CASSRTVQETQYF
TGTGCCAGCAGTAGGACAGTCCAAGAGACCCAGTACTTC
>TRBJ2-7|TRBV7-9|NA|few
CASGFSEQYF
TGTGCCAGCGGGTTCTCCGAGCAGTACTTC
>TRBJ2-1|TRBV10-3|TRBD2|NA
CAISGTSGGNEQFF
TGTGCCATCAGTGGGACTAGCGGGGGCAATGAGCAGTTCTTC
>TRBJ2-7|TRBV4-1|TRBD1|few
CASSPDDRVTDEQYF
TGCGCCAGCAGCCCAGACGACAGGGTTACCGACGAGCAGTACTTC
>TRBJ2-1|TRBV12-3/TRBV12-4|NA|few
CASRWSLSYNEQFF
TGTGCCAGCAGATGGAGCCTCTCCTACAATGAGCAGTTCTTC
>TRBJ2-3|TRBV3-1|TRBD2|many
CASSQGLAGVTSTDTQYF
TGTGCCAGCAGCCAAGGACTAGCGGGGGTTACTAGCACAGATACGCAGTATTTT
>TRBJ2-3|TRBV11-2|NA|many
CASNEVRTDTQYF
TGTGCCAGCAACGAGGTTAGGACAGATACGCAGTATTTT
>TRBJ2-5|TRBV5-6|NA|NA
CASSFLRDGSPQYF
TGTGCCAGCAGCTTTTTACGGGACGGGAGTCCCCAGTACTTC
>TRBJ1-1|TRBV20-1|NA|few
CSASTGAVTEAFF
TGCAGTGCTAGTACTGGTGCTGTGACTGAAGCTTTCTTT
>TRBJ1-4|TRBV12-3/TRBV12-4|NA|NA
CASTLGKILFF
TGTGCCAGCACCCTGGGGAAGATACTGTTTTTT
>TRBJ2-7|TRBV14|NA|few
CASSQEDRWGEQYF
TGTGCCAGCAGCCAAGAGGACAGATGGGGGGAGCAGTACTTC
>TRBJ2-1|TRBV5-4|TRBD2|NA
CASSLRGGGSYNEQFF
TGTGCCAGCAGCTTGCGCGGGGGAGGCTCCTACAATGAGCAGTTCTTC
>TRBJ1-5|TRBV5-1|NA|few
CASSLAANQPQHF
TGCGCCAGCAGCTTGGCCGCCAATCAGCCCCAGCATTTT
>TRBJ2-7|TRBV7-2|TRBD2|NA
CASSLGLGGGYEQYF
TGTGCCAGCAGCTTAGGCCTCGGGGGGGGCTACGAGCAGTACTTC
>TRBJ1-1|TRBV6-2/TRBV6-3|NA|few
CASSYGRESRGGTEAFF
TGTGCCAGCAGTTACGGACGGGAAAGCCGCGGAGGCACTGAAGCTTTCTTT
>TRBJ2-1|TRBV4-3|TRBD1|NA
CASSPTDRVDNEQFF
TGCGCCAGCAGCCCTACGGACAGGGTGGACAATGAGCAGTTCTTC
>TRBJ1-5|TRBV30|NA|NA
CAWNYRNQPQHF
TGTGCCTGGAACTACAGGAATCAGCCCCAGCATTTT
>TRBJ1-6|TRBV4-1|TRBD1|NA
CASSLRQGITNSPLHF
TGCGCCAGCAGCCTCCGACAGGGGATTACCAATTCACCCCTCCACTTT
>TRBJ2-5|TRBV5-1|NA|few
CASSLTPGRLETQYF
TGCGCCAGCTCTCTTACCCCGGGACGCTTAGAGACCCAGTACTTC
>TRBJ1-6|TRBV11-3|NA|few
CASSEGVGSPLHF
TGTGCCAGCAGCGAGGGGGTAGGATCACCCCTCCACTTT
>TRBJ2-3|TRBV7-9|NA|NA
CASIKVVSTDTQYF
TGTGCCAGCATCAAAGTGGTTAGCACAGATACGCAGTATTTT
>TRBJ2-1|TRBV11-2|TRBD2|NA
CASSILAGINNEQFF
TGTGCCAGCAGCATACTAGCGGGGATTAACAATGAGCAGTTCTTC